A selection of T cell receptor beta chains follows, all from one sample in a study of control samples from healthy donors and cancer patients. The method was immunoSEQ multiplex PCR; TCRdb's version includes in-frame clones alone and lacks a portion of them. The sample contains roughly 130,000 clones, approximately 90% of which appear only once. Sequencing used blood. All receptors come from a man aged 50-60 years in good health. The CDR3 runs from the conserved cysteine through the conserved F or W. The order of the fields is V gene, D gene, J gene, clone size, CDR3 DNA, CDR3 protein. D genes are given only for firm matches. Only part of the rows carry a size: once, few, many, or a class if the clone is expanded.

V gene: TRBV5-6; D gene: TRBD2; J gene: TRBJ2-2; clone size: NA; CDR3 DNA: TGTGCCAGCAGCTTCCCCGGTCTAGCGGGCGTCACCGGGGAGCTGTTTTTT; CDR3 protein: CASSFPGLAGVTGELFF
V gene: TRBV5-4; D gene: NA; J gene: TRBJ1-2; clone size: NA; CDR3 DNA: TGTGCCAGCAGCTTTCAGGGTCACGGGGATGGCTACACCTTC; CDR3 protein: CASSFQGHGDGYTF
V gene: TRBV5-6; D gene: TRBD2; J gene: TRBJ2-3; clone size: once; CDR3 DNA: TGTGCCAGCAGCTTGGGATTCGGGGGGGCGATCCCAGATACGCAGTATTTT; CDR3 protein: CASSLGFGGAIPDTQYF
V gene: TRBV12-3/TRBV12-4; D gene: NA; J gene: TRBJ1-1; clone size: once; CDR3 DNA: TGTGCCAGCAGGGGACTTGTAACTGAAGCTTTCTTT; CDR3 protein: CASRGLVTEAFF
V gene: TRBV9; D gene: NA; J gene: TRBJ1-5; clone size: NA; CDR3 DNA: TGTGCCAGCCCCGGAGGGTACAATCAGCCCCAGCATTTT; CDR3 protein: CASPGGYNQPQHF
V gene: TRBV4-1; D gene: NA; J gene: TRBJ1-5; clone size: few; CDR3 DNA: TGCGCCAGCAGCCAACCCTCAACCCCTGTCAATCAGCCCCAGCATTTT; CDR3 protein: CASSQPSTPVNQPQHF
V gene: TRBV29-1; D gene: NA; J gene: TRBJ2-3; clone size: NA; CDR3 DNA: TGCAGCGTTGGCACAGACAGCACAGATACGCAGTATTTT; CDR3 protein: CSVGTDSTDTQYF
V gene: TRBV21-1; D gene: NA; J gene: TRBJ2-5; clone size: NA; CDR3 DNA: TGTGCCAGCAGCAAAGGTCGGCTAGCGGGGGGCCAAGTGGAGACCCAGTACTTC; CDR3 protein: CASSKGRLAGGQVETQYF
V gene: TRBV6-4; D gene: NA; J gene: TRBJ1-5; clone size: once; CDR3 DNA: TGTGCCACCCCGGGTAGGGACGCCGAAAATCAGCCCCAGCATTTT; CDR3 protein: CATPGRDAENQPQHF
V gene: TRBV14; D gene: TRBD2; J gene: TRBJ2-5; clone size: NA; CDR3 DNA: TGTGCCAGCAGCGCGACTAGCCGGTACCAAGAGACCCAGTACTTC; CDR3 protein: CASSATSRYQETQYF
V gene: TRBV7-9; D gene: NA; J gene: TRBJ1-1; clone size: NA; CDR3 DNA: TGTGCCAGCAGCGCTAACCTGGGTAGTAACACTGAAGCTTTCTTT; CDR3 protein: CASSANLGSNTEAFF
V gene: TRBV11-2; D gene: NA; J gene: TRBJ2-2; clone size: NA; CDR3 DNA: TGTGCCAGCAGCCCGGGTTGGACCGGGGAGCTGTTTTTT; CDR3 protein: CASSPGWTGELFF
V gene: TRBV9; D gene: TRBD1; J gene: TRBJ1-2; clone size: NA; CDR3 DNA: TGTGCCAGCAGCCTAAGGACAGGGGGCCACTATGGCTACACCTTC; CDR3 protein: CASSLRTGGHYGYTF
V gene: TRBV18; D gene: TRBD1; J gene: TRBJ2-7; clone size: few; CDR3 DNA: TGTGCCAGCTCACTAGGGACAGGGACTCTCTACGAGCAGTACTTC; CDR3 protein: CASSLGTGTLYEQYF
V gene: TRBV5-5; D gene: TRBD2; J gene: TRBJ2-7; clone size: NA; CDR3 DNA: TGTGCCAGCAGGCCCGACCTAGCGGATTCATTCTACGAGCAGTACTTC; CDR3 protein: CASRPDLADSFYEQYF
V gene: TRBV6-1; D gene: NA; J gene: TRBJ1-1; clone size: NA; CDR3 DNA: TGTGCCAGCAGTGAACATGACAGGAACACTGAAGCTTTCTTT; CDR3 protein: CASSEHDRNTEAFF
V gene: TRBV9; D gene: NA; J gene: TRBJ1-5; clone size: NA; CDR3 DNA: TGTGCCAGCAGCTCTAGCGGGGGCAATCAGCCCCAGCATTTT; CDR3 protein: CASSSSGGNQPQHF
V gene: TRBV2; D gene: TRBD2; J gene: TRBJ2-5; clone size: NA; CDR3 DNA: TGTGCCAGCAGAAGCCTATTTGGACTAGCACAAGAGACCCAGTACTTC; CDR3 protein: CASRSLFGLAQETQYF
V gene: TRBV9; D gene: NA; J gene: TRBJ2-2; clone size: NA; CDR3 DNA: TGTGCCAGCAGCGTAGGGGTACAGAGGAACACCGGGGAGCTGTTTTTT; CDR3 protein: CASSVGVQRNTGELFF
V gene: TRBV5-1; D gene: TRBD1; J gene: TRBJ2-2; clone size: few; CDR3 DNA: TGCGCCAGCAGCTTTATACAGGGGGTTACCGGGGAGCTGTTTTTT; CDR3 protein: CASSFIQGVTGELFF
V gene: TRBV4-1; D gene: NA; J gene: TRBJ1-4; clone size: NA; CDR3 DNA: TGCGCCAGCAGGGGGACTGCTAATGAAAAACTGTTTTTT; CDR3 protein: CASRGTANEKLFF
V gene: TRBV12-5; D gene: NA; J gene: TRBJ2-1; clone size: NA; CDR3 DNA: TGTGCTAGGCGGGACGGTAGACCCTACAATGAGCAGTTCTTC; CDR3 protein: CARRDGRPYNEQFF
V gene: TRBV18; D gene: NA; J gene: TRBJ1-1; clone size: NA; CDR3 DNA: TGTGCCAGCTCACCGGGCGGGGCCAAGAACACTGAAGCTTTCTTT; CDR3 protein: CASSPGGAKNTEAFF
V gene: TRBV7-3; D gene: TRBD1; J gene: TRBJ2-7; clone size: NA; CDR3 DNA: TGTGCCAGCAGCCTAGGACAGGGGGCGTTTTACGAGCAGTACTTC; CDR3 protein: CASSLGQGAFYEQYF
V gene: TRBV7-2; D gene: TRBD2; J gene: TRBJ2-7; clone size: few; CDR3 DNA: TGTGCCAGCAGCTTAGCTATTGGCGGGCGGGGGGGCGGGTACGAGCAGTACTTC; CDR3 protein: CASSLAIGGRGGGYEQYF
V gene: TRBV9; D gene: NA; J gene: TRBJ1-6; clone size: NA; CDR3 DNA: TGTGCCAGCAGCGTACAAGCAGAAAATTCACCCCTCCACTTT; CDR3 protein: CASSVQAENSPLHF
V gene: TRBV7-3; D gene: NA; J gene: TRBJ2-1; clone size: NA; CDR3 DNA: TGTGCCAGCAGCCTCGGACGGGTTGGGTATGAGCAGTTCTTC; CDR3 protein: CASSLGRVGYEQFF
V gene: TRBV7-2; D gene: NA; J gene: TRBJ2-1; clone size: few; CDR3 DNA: TGTGCCAGCAGCTACCTCTTATTCAATGAGCAGTTCTTC; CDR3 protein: CASSYLLFNEQFF
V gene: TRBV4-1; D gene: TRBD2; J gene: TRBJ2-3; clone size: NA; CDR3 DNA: TGCGCCAGCCGAGAGCGGGGGGCAGATACGCAGTATTTT; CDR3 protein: CASRERGADTQYF
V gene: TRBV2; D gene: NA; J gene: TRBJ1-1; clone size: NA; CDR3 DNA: TGTGCCAGCAGTGAATTTCGGGATAGGGTTCTCGCTAAAGCTTTCTTT; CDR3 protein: CASSEFRDRVLAKAFF
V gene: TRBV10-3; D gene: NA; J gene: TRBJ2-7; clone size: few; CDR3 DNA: TGTGCCAGCAACCGGGACACTGACTACGAGCAGTACTTC; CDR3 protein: CASNRDTDYEQYF
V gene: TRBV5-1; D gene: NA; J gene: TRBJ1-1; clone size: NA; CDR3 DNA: TGCGCCAGCAGCCCCCGCGGGGGCTATACTGAAGCTTTCTTT; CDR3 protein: CASSPRGGYTEAFF
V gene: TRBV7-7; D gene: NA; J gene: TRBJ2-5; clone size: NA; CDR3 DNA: TGTGCTAGCAGCTTCAGGCGGCAAGAGACCCAGTACTTC; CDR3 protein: CASSFRRQETQYF
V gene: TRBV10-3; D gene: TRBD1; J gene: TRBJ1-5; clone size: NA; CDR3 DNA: TGTGCCATCAGACAGGGGAGCAATCAGCCCCAGCATTTT; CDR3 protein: CAIRQGSNQPQHF
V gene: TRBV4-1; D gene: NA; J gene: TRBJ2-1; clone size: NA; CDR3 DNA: TGCGCCAGCAGCCAAGATAGGAATGAGCAGTTCTTC; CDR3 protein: CASSQDRNEQFF
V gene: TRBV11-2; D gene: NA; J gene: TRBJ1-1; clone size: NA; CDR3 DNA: TGTGCCAGCAGCCGGGACCAGGACCGAGCTTTCTTT; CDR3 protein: CASSRDQDRAFF
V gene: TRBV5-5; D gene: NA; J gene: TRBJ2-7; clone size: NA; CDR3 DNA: TGTGCCAGCAGCTTGGTTGGTCGGGACGGGCAGTACTTC; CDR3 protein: CASSLVGRDGQYF
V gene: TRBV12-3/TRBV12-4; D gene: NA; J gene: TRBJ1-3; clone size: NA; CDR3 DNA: TGTGCCAGCAGCTTAAACTCCCGAAACACCATATATTTT; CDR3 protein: CASSLNSRNTIYF
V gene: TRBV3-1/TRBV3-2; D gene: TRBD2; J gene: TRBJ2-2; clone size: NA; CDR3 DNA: TGTGCCAGCACCTCACTAGCGGGGACCGGGGAGCTGTTTTTT; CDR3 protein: CASTSLAGTGELFF
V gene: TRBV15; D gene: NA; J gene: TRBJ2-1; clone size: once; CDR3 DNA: TGTGCCACCAGCAGAGGTAGGGGTGCGTGGGAGCAGTTCTTC; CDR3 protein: CATSRGRGAWEQFF
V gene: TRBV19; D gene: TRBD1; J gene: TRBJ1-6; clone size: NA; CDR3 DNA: TGTGCCAGTATCGGGGACAGGGGTCCGGGCTCACCCCTCCACTTT; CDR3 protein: CASIGDRGPGSPLHF
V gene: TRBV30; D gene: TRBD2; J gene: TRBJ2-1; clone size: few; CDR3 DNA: TGTGCCCATAGCGGAACGGGGGGGGTTAGGTTCTTC; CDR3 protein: CAHSGTGGVRFF
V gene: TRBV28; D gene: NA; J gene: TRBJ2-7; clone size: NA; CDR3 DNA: TGTGCCACGAACGTCGCGCAAATAACCTACGAGCAGTACTTC; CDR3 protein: CATNVAQITYEQYF
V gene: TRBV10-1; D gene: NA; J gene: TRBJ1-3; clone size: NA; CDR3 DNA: TGCGCCAGCAGTGAGTCGGTGTACACTGGAAACACCATATATTTT; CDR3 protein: CASSESVYTGNTIYF
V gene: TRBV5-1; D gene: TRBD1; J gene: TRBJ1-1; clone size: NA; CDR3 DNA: TGCGCCAGCAGCTTGGACCGACAGGGGAGAGCTGAAGCTTTCTTT; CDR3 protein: CASSLDRQGRAEAFF
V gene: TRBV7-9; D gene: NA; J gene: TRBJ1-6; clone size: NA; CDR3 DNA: TGTGCCAGCAGCTTAGAGAGGGGTTCCGGGAATTCACCCCTCCACTTT; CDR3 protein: CASSLERGSGNSPLHF
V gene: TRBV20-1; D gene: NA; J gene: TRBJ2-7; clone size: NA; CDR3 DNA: TGCAGTGCTGGACAGCCTGGAAAGCAGTACTTC; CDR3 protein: CSAGQPGKQYF
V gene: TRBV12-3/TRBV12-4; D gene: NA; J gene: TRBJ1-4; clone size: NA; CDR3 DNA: TGTGCCAGCAGTTTAATAGAAGGTAAACTGTTTTTT; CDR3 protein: CASSLIEGKLFF
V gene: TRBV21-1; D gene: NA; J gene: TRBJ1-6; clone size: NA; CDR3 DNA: TGTGCCAGCAGCCCAATAATTTCCGGGACAAGAAGCTCCTATAATTCACCCCTCCACTTT; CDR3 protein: CASSPIISGTRSSYNSPLHF
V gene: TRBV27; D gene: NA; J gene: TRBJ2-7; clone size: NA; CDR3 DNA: TGTGCCAGCAGTTCAACCATGGGCGAGCAGTACTTC; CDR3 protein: CASSSTMGEQYF
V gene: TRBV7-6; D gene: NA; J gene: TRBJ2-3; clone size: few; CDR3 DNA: TGTGCCAGCAGCTTATTCGCGGTTAGGGGAGATACGCAGTATTTT; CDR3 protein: CASSLFAVRGDTQYF
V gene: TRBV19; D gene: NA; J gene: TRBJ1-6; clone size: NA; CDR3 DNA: TGTGCCAGTGCCCCAGGGACATATAATTCACCCCTCCACTTT; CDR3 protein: CASAPGTYNSPLHF
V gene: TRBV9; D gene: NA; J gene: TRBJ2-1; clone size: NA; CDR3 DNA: TGTGCCAGCAGCACGTATGATGAGCAGTTCTTC; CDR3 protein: CASSTYDEQFF
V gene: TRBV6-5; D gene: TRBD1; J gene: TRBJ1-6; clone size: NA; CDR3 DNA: TGTGCCAGCAGTCCGAACAGGGGGCGGAATTCACCCCTCCACTTT; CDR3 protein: CASSPNRGRNSPLHF